This TCR beta chain was sequenced in a study of cytomegalovirus exposure and HLA in healthy donors. Note on this clone: What it binds is not known.

J was trimmed by 0 bases and V by 6 bases; bases with no gene match: 2. Germline loops: CDR1 LNHDA, CDR2 SQIVND (reference sequence). This CDR3 has 13 residues. PCR amplification relied on 60 Vbeta primers (plus 13 Jbeta primers). Clones were read by immunoSEQ multiplex PCR, and TCRdb kept only the in-frame ones, dropping some. The data show some 130,000 clones, 80% seen once. The donors comprised healthy bone marrow donors. Overall study results and limits: Judged likely to be a sequencing artifact was a cluster of highly shared sequence variants. Later work found that TCR association rates differed between HLA loci; DRB1 had the most and HLA-C the fewest. Using a false discovery rate of 0.05, a later analysis showed that about 16,000 TCR beta sequences were associated with HLA alleles.

The sequenced material came from PBMCs. The chain couples TRBV19 to TRBJ2-7, with 7 nucleotides matching TRBD2. This TCR was recovered from a man under 40 in good health and CMV-seronegative. DNA of the CDR3: TGTGCCAGTAGACGGGAGGCCTCCTACGAGCAGTACTTC. This codes for CASRREASYEQYF.